The clone carrying this T cell receptor (beta chain) was picked up one time. The data stem from a study of cytomegalovirus exposure and HLA in healthy donors. CDR1 is GTSNPN and CDR2 is SVGIG in the germline V gene (reference sequence). V was clipped by 2 bases and J by 7 bases; unmatched bases: 10. CDR3 length: 14 amino acids. Sequencing used immunoSEQ multiplex PCR; TCRdb keeps in-frame clones, though not all of them. This table holds 85,000 to 95,000 clones, 95% to 98% found once. The receptor's source is a man aged 18-30 years in good health and CMV-seronegative. The chain links TRBV30 to TRBJ1-2, with 7 bases identical to TRBD1. The sample consisted of PBMCs. The chain's CDR3 is CAWSLMTGMVGYTF. CDR3 bases: TGTGCCTGGAGTCTCATGACAGGGATGGTTGGCTACACCTTC.